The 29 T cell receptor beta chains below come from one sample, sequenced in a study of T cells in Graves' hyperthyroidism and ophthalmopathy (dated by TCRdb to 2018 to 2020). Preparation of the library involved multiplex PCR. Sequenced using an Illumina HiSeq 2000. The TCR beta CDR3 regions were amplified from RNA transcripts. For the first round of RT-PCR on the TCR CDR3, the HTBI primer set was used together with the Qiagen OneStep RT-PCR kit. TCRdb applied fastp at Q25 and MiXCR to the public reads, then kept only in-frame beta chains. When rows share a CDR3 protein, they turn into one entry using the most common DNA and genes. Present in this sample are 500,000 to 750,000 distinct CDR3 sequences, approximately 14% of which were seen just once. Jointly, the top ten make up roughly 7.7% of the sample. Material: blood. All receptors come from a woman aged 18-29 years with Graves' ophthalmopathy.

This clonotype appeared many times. In DNA, the CDR3 is TGTGCCAGCAGCTTGACAAAGAACACTGAAGCTTTCTTT. Protein product: CASSLTKNTEAFF. The chain employs TRBV12-3 or TRBV12-4 and TRBJ1-1; D call uncertain. This CDR3 comprises 13 residues. Trimming shortened V by 6 bases and J by 1 base, and 9 bases separated the two germline ends.

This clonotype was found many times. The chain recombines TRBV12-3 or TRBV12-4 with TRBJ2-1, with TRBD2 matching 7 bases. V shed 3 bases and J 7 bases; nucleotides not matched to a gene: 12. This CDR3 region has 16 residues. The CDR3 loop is CASSFRAGVILNEQFF. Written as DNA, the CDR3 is TGTGCCAGCAGTTTCCGGGCGGGAGTAATCTTAAATGAGCAGTTCTTC.

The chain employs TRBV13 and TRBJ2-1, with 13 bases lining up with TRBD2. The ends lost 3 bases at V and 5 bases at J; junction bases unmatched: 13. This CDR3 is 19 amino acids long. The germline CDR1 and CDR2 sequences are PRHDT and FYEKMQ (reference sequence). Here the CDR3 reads CASSFWGLAGPGAHNEQFF. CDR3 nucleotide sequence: TGTGCCAGCAGCTTCTGGGGACTAGCGGGACCAGGAGCCCACAATGAGCAGTTCTTC. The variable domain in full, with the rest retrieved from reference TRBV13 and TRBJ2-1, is AAGVIQSPRHLIKEKRETATLKCYPIPRHDTVYWYQQGPGQDPQFLISFYEKMQSDKGSIPDRFSAQQFSDYHSELNMSSLELGDSALYFCASSFWGLAGPGAHNEQFFGPGTRLTVL.

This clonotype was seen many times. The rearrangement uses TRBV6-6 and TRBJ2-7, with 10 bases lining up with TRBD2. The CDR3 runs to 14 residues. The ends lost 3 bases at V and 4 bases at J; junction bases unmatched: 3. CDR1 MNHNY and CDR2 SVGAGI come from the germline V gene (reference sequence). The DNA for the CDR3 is TGTGCCAGCAGTTATACTAGCGGGGATTACGAGCAGTACTTC. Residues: CASSYTSGDYEQYF.

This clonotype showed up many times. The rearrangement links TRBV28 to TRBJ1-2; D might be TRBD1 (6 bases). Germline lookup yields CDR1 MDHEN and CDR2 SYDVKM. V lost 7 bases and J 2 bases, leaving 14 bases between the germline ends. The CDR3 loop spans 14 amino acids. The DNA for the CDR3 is TGTGCCAGCACCCCGGGGGCGGAAAACTATGGCTACACCTTC. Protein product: CASTPGAENYGYTF.

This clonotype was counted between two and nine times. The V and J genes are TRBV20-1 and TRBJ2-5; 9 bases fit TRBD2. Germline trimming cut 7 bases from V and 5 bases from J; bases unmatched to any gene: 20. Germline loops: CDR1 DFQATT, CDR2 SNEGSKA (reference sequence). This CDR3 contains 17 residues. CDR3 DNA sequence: TGCAGTGTGTTAGCGGGAGAAGTAAGGCCATCCAGGGAGACCCAGTACTTC. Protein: CSVLAGEVRPSRETQYF.

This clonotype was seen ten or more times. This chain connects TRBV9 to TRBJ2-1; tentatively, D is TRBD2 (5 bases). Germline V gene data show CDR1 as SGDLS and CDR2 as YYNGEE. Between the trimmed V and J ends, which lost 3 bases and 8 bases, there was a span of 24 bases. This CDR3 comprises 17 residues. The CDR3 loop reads CASSEPRTGGSQYEQFF. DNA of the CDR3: TGTGCCAGCAGCGAGCCGAGGACTGGAGGATCTCAATATGAGCAGTTCTTC.

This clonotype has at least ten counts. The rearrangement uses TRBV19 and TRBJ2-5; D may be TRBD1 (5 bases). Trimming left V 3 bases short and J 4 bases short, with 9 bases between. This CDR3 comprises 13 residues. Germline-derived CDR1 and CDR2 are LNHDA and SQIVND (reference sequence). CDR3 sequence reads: CASSIGQGETQYF. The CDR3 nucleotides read TGTGCCAGTAGTATCGGGCAGGGAGAGACCCAGTACTTC.

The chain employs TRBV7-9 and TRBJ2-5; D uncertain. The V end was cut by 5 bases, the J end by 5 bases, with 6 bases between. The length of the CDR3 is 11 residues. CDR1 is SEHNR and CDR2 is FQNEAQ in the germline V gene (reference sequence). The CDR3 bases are TGTGCCAGCAGCCTCTGCGAGACCCAGTACTTC. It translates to CASSLCETQYF.

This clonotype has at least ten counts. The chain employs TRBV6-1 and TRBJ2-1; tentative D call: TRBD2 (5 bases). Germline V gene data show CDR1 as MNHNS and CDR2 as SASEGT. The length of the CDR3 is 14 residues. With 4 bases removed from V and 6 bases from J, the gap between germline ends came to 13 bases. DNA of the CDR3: TGTGCCAGCAGTGCAGGACTTGACCCCAATGAGCAGTTCTTC. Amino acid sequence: CASSAGLDPNEQFF.

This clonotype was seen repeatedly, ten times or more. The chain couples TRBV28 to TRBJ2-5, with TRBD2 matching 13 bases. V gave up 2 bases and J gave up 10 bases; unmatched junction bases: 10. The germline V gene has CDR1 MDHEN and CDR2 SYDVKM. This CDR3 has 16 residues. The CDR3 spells CASSLPTSGGPRNQYF. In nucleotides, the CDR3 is TGTGCCAGCAGTTTACCGACTAGCGGGGGGCCCAGAAACCAGTACTTC.

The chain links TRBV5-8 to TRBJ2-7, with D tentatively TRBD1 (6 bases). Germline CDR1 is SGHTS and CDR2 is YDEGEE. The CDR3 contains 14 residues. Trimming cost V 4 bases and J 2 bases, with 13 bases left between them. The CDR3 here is CASSLRTDTYEQYF. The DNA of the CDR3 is TGTGCCAGCAGCCTCCGGACAGACACCTACGAGCAGTACTTC.

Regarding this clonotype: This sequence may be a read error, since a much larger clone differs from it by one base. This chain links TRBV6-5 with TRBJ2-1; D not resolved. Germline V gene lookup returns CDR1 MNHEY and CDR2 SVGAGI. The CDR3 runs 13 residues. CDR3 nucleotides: TGTGTCAGCAGTTACTCGGTCCGCGCAGAGCAGTTCTTC. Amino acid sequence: CVSSYSVRAEQFF.

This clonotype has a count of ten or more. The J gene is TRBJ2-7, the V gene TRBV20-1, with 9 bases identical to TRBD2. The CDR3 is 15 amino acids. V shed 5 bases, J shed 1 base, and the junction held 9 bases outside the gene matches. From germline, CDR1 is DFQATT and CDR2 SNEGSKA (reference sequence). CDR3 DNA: TGCAGTGCTGGGAATAGCGGGAGCCCATCCTACGAGCAGTACTTC. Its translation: CSAGNSGSPSYEQYF.

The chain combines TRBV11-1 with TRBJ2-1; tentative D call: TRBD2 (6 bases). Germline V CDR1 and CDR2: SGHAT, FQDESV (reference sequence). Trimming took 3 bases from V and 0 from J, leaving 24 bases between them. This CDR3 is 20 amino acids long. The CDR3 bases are TGTGCCAGCAGCTTCTTTAGGGAGGTAGGACCCCTAAGCTCCTACAATGAGCAGTTCTTC. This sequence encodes CASSFFREVGPLSSYNEQFF.

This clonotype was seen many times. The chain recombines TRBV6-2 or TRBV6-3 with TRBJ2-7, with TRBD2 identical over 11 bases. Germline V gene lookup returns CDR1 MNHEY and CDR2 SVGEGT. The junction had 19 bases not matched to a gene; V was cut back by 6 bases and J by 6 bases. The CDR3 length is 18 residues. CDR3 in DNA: TGTGCCAGCAGACCTTCTCCGGGACTAGCGGTTTTCAGGGTCGAGCAGTACTTC. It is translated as CASRPSPGLAVFRVEQYF.

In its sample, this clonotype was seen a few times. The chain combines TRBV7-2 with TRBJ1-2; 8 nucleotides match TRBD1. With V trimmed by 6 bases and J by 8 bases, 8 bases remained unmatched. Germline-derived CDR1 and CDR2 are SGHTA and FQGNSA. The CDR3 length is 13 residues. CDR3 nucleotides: TGTGCCAGCAGGACCCAGGGGGCTTCCGGCTACACCTTC. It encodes CASRTQGASGYTF. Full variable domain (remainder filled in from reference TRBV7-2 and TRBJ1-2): GAGVSQSPSNKVTEKGKDVELRCDPISGHTALYWYRQSLGQGLEFLIYFQGNSAPDKSGLPSDRFSAERTGGSVSTLTIQRTQQEDSAVYLCASRTQGASGYTFGSGTRLTVV.

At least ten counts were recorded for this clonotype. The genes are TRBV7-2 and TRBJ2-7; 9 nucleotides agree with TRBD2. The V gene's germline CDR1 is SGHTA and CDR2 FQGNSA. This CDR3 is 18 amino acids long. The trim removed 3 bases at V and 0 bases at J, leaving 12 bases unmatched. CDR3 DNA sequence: TGTGCCAGCAGCTTGTCCGGAACCGGGACTAGCAGCTCCTACGAGCAGTACTTC. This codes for CASSLSGTGTSSSYEQYF.

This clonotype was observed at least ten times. CDR3 nucleotide sequence: TGTGCCAGCAGTGCAATAACTAGCGGGAGCACCAATGAGCAGTTCTTC. This encodes CASSAITSGSTNEQFF. The chain is built from TRBV28 and TRBJ2-1; 11 bases line up with TRBD2. Germline loops: CDR1 MDHEN, CDR2 SYDVKM. The CDR3 runs to 16 residues. V dropped 5 bases and J dropped 6; count of bases not matched to a gene: 9.

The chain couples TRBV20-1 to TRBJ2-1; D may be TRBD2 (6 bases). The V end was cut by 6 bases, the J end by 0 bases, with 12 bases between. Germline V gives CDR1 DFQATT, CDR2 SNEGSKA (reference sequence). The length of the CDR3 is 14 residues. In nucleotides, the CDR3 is TGCAGTGCGTCCTCCGGGAGCTCCTACAATGAGCAGTTCTTC. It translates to CSASSGSSYNEQFF.

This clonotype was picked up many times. CDR3 sequence (DNA): TGTGCCAGCAGCCCCCGCGTAACCGGGGAGCTGTTTTTT. It encodes CASSPRVTGELFF. The V call is TRBV5-6, the J call TRBJ2-2; D remains unclear. The CDR3 totals 13 residues. V was clipped by 4 bases and J by 5 bases, with 9 bases between them. Looked up from germline, CDR1 is SGHDT and CDR2 is YYEEEE.

The CDR3 spells CASSEQEGLAGITDTQYF. DNA of the CDR3: TGTGCCAGCAGTGAACAGGAGGGACTAGCGGGAATCACAGATACGCAGTATTTT. This chain links TRBV6-1 with TRBJ2-3, with 13 bases that match TRBD2. In germline, CDR1 is MNHNS, CDR2 SASEGT. J lost 2 bases, V lost 2 bases, and 7 bases had no gene match. The CDR3 length is 18 residues.

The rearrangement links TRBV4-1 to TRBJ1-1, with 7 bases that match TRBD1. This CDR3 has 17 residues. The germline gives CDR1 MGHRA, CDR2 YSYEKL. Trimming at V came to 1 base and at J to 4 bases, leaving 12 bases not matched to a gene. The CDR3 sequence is CASSQGGLTGVGTEAFF. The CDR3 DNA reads TGCGCCAGCAGCCAAGGGGGTCTAACAGGGGTGGGCACTGAAGCTTTCTTT.

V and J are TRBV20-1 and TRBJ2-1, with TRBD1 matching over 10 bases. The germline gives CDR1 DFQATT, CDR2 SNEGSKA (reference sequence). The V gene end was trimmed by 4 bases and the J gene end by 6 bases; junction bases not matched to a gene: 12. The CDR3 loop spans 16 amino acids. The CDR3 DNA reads TGCAGTGCTACCTCCCACCTTAGGACAGGGGGCAATGAGCAGTTCTTC. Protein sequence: CSATSHLRTGGNEQFF.

The CDR3 DNA is TGTGCCAGTAGTATATGGCCAGCCTATAATTCACCCCTCCACTTT. This translates into CASSIWPAYNSPLHF. The V call is TRBV19, the J call TRBJ1-6; no clear D gene. CDR3 length: 15 amino acids. The germline V gene has CDR1 LNHDA and CDR2 SQIVND (reference sequence). The ends were cut back, 2 bases at V and 2 bases at J, with 7 bases in the middle.

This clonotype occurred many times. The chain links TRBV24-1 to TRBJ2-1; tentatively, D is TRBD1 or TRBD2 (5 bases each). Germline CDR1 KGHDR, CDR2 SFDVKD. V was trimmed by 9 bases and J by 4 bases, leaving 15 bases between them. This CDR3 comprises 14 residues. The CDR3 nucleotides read TGTGCCACCCGGGGACCTCTGGAATACAATGAGCAGTTCTTC. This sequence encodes CATRGPLEYNEQFF.

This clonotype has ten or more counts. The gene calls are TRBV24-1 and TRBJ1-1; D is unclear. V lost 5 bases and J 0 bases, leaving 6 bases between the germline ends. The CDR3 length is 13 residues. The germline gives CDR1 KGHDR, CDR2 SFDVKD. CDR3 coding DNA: TGTGCCACCAGTGGGGAATTGAACACTGAAGCTTTCTTT. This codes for CATSGELNTEAFF.

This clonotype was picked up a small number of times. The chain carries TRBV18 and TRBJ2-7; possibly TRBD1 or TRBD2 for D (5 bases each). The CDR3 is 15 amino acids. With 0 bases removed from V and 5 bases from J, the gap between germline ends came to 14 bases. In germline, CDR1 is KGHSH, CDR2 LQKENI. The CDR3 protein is CASSPPSSWDHEQYF. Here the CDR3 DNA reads TGTGCCAGCTCACCACCGAGCTCCTGGGACCACGAGCAGTACTTC.

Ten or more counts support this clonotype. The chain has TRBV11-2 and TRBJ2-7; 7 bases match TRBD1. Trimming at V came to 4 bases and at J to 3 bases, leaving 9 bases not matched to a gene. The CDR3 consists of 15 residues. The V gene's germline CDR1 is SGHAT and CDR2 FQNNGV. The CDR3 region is CASSSYRGKNYEQYF. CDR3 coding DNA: TGTGCCAGCAGCTCATACAGGGGAAAGAACTACGAGCAGTACTTC.